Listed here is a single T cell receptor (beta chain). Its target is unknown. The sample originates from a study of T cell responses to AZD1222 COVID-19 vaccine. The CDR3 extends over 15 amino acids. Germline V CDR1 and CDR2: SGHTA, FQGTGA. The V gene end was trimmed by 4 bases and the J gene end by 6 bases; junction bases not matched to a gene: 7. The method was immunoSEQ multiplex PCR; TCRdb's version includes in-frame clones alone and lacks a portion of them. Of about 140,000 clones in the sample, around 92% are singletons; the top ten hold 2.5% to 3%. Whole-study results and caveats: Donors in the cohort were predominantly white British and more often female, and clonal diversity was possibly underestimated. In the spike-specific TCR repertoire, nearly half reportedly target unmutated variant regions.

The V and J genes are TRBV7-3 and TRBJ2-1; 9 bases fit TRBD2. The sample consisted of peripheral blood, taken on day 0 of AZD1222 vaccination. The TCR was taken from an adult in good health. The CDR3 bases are TGTGCCAGCAGCTCTACTAGCGGGCTTGTCAATGAGCAGTTCTTC. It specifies CASSSTSGLVNEQFF.